The sequence of this T cell receptor beta chain was determined in a study of Ad26.COV2.S vaccination and SARS-CoV-2 variants. Looking at the study overall: Once, or twice with 56 days between doses, Ad26.COV2.S was given intramuscularly. Notes on the study in general: Responses of spike-specific T cells (both CD8+ and CD4+) reportedly showed substantial breadth after vaccination. Vaccine recipients and placebo recipients showed similar non-spike TCR breadth.

Sample treatment: roughly 20 received Ad26.COV2.S at low or high dose, single or two shots; 5 received placebo; per-sample allocation not given. Day 63 after the first injection of vaccine or placebo was the sampling time. It was Wuhan-strain SARS-CoV-2 spike that the Ad26 vaccine vector expressed. Here immunoSEQ multiplex PCR was the method, and the copy in TCRdb shows in-frame clones only, minus some. The sample carries around 400,000 clones, about nine tenths recorded once. The germline V and J ends were trimmed by 3 bases and 10 bases, with 13 bases remaining between them. This CDR3 comprises 13 residues. Germline CDR1 and CDR2: GTSNPN and SVGIG (reference sequence). In this sample, this clone turned up a few times. Its antigen is currently unknown.

The V call is TRBV30, the J call TRBJ1-6; TRBD1 might be the D (5 bases). The sequencing used peripheral blood, collected in a trial of Ad26.COV2.S vaccine versus placebo. The receptor's source is a person between 18 and 60 years old who received the Ad26.COV2.S COVID-19 vaccine or a placebo. CDR3 region: CAWSLGVGSPLHF. CDR3 nucleotide sequence: TGTGCCTGGAGCTTAGGGGTTGGATCACCCCTCCACTTT. Full variable domain (rest looked up from reference TRBV30 and TRBJ1-6): SQTIHQWPATLVQPVGSPLSLECTVEGTSNPNLYWYRQAAGRGLQLLFYSVGIGQISSEVPQNLSASRPQDRQFILSSKKLLLSDSGFYLCAWSLGVGSPLHFGNGTRLTVT.